These T cell receptor beta chains were read from a single sample in a study of T cells after yellow fever vaccination. MiXCR was run by TCRdb on the 5' RACE reads, yielding one entry per CDR3 protein. The data hold 200,000 to 300,000 distinct CDR3 sequences, with approximately 6.8% observed a single time. The source was CD4+ T cells sorted from PBMCs, collected on the day of the yellow fever booster vaccination. Every receptor here comes from a man aged 25 to 40 who received the YFV17D yellow fever vaccine. Each CDR3 is given with its conserved first and last residue. Fields, in order: CDR3 DNA, CDR3 protein, V gene, J gene, clone size, D gene. The D gene is left open where the match is weak. Clone size is shown for a subset of rows, as once, few, many or a class of expanded clone.

DNA: TGTGCCAGCAGCTTAAGGACAGGGGGCATGATCGGGGAGCTGTTTTTT; CDR3: CASSLRTGGMIGELFF; V: TRBV7-6; J: TRBJ2-2; size: many; D: TRBD1
DNA: TGTGCCAGCACTCGCGACGCTGTGGTTTACGAGCAGTACTTC; CDR3: CASTRDAVVYEQYF; V: TRBV6-1; J: TRBJ2-7; size: few; D: .
DNA: TGCGCCAGCAGCAAAGCATTAGTAGGTAGCACAGATACGCAGTATTTT; CDR3: CASSKALVGSTDTQYF; V: TRBV5-1; J: TRBJ2-3; size: many; D: .
DNA: TGTGCCAGCAGCGTAGCGGGAGGCCCCTTAGATACGCAGTATTTT; CDR3: CASSVAGGPLDTQYF; V: TRBV9; J: TRBJ2-3; size: many; D: TRBD2
DNA: TGTGCCAGCAGTTGGGACAGGTACACAGATACGCAGTATTTT; CDR3: CASSWDRYTDTQYF; V: TRBV12-3/TRBV12-4; J: TRBJ2-3; size: .; D: TRBD1
DNA: TGTGCCAGCAGCCCGAGACAGGATACCTACGAGCAGTACTTC; CDR3: CASSPRQDTYEQYF; V: TRBV12-3/TRBV12-4; J: TRBJ2-7; size: many; D: .
DNA: TGTGCCAGCAGCTTAGCCGGGACCCTTAATGAGCAGTTCTTC; CDR3: CASSLAGTLNEQFF; V: TRBV7-9; J: TRBJ2-1; size: many; D: .
DNA: TGCGCCAGCAGCCAAGAAGGGACCACTGCCCGTGAGCAGTTCTTC; CDR3: CASSQEGTTAREQFF; V: TRBV4-3; J: TRBJ2-1; size: many; D: .
DNA: TGCAGTGCTAGCCTTCGTTCTAGCGGGAGGGCCGAGACCCAGTACTTC; CDR3: CSASLRSSGRAETQYF; V: TRBV20-1; J: TRBJ2-5; size: few; D: TRBD2
DNA: TGTGCCAGCAGCTTAGTGCACGGACTCGATCAGCCCCAGCATTTT; CDR3: CASSLVHGLDQPQHF; V: TRBV7-2; J: TRBJ1-5; size: .; D: .
DNA: TGTGCCAGCAGTTTATCGGGCGGGAGGGACTACGAGCAGTACTTC; CDR3: CASSLSGGRDYEQYF; V: TRBV12-3/TRBV12-4; J: TRBJ2-7; size: few; D: TRBD2
DNA: TGTGCCAGCAGCTTCGGTGGAACTAGCTCCTACGAGCAGTACTTC; CDR3: CASSFGGTSSYEQYF; V: TRBV7-2; J: TRBJ2-7; size: .; D: .
DNA: TGCGCCAGCAGCCTTTCGGGCGCGGGGACCACCGGGGAGCTGTTTTTT; CDR3: CASSLSGAGTTGELFF; V: TRBV4-3; J: TRBJ2-2; size: many; D: .
DNA: TGTGCCAGCAGCTTGTATCAGGGGGAGACCCAGTACTTC; CDR3: CASSLYQGETQYF; V: TRBV5-6; J: TRBJ2-5; size: many; D: .
DNA: TGTGCCAGCAGTTTTCGGGGAGCCACCGGGGAGCTGTTTTTT; CDR3: CASSFRGATGELFF; V: TRBV6-5; J: TRBJ2-2; size: .; D: .
DNA: TGTGCCAGCAGCGTGGGACCAGGGGGGTACACTGAAGCTTTCTTT; CDR3: CASSVGPGGYTEAFF; V: TRBV9; J: TRBJ1-1; size: few; D: TRBD1
DNA: TGTGCCAGCAGCTTTCGGCTGGCTAGCGGGACCGGTGAGCAGTTCTTC; CDR3: CASSFRLASGTGEQFF; V: TRBV11-2; J: TRBJ2-1; size: many; D: TRBD2
DNA: TGTGCCTGCAGTTTATCCAGGATGGGACAGGCGAACACCGGGGAGCTGTTTTTT; CDR3: CACSLSRMGQANTGELFF; V: TRBV12-3/TRBV12-4; J: TRBJ2-2; size: .; D: TRBD1
DNA: TGTGCCAGCAGTGAACTCAGGGGGAACTATGGCTACACCTTC; CDR3: CASSELRGNYGYTF; V: TRBV27; J: TRBJ1-2; size: .; D: TRBD1
DNA: TGTGCCAGCAGCTCCACCACCGGACGCACAGATACGCAGTATTTT; CDR3: CASSSTTGRTDTQYF; V: TRBV7-3; J: TRBJ2-3; size: .; D: .
DNA: TGTGCCAGCAGCTTAGCTGGCGGGAGGGACTCAGATACGCAGTATTTT; CDR3: CASSLAGGRDSDTQYF; V: TRBV11-2; J: TRBJ2-3; size: .; D: TRBD2
DNA: TGTGCCATCTCTTTGCGGGACGAAGAGACCCAGTACTTC; CDR3: CAISLRDEETQYF; V: TRBV10-3; J: TRBJ2-5; size: many; D: .
DNA: TGTGCCAGCAGCTCCAGGGGTTTGACTGAAGCTTTCTTT; CDR3: CASSSRGLTEAFF; V: TRBV5-6; J: TRBJ1-1; size: .; D: .
DNA: TGTGCCAGCAGGCCCGGGACTGAGTCCTACGAGCAGTACTTC; CDR3: CASRPGTESYEQYF; V: TRBV12-3/TRBV12-4; J: TRBJ2-7; size: .; D: .
DNA: TGTGCCAGCCGCCTACAGGGGGCAGATGGCTACACCTTC; CDR3: CASRLQGADGYTF; V: TRBV12-3/TRBV12-4; J: TRBJ1-2; size: few; D: TRBD1
DNA: TGCAGTGCTGGAGAGGGATACTACGAGCAGTACTTC; CDR3: CSAGEGYYEQYF; V: TRBV20-1; J: TRBJ2-7; size: many; D: .
DNA: TGTGCCACCAGTGATTCGACTAGCGGGAGGGCTGGGTACAATGAGCAGTTCTTC; CDR3: CATSDSTSGRAGYNEQFF; V: TRBV24-1; J: TRBJ2-1; size: many; D: TRBD2
DNA: TGCGCCAGCAGCCATAGGAGGTCCGGGGAGCTGTTTTTT; CDR3: CASSHRRSGELFF; V: TRBV4-3; J: TRBJ2-2; size: few; D: .
DNA: TGTGCCAGCATGGCCGGGGGCGCGAACACCGGGGAGCTGTTTTTT; CDR3: CASMAGGANTGELFF; V: TRBV28; J: TRBJ2-2; size: many; D: .
DNA: TGTGCCAGCAGCGTAGGCCTAGCGGGGATAAACACCGGGGAGCTGTTTTTT; CDR3: CASSVGLAGINTGELFF; V: TRBV9; J: TRBJ2-2; size: .; D: TRBD2
DNA: TGTGCCAGCAGCTTGTCCTCGGGGAAAGAGCAGTTCTTC; CDR3: CASSLSSGKEQFF; V: TRBV5-4; J: TRBJ2-1; size: few; D: .
DNA: TGTGCCAGTAGCGACCTCTCCCGGACGAACACTGAAGCTTTCTTT; CDR3: CASSDLSRTNTEAFF; V: TRBV19; J: TRBJ1-1; size: few; D: .
DNA: TGTGCCAGCAGTTTGATGACAGGCCCGGCAACTAATGAAAAACTGTTTTTT; CDR3: CASSLMTGPATNEKLFF; V: TRBV12-3/TRBV12-4; J: TRBJ1-4; size: few; D: .
DNA: TGTGCCAGCAGCTCGCGTTTAGGTAGCGGGATGGGGGATGAGCAGTTCTTC; CDR3: CASSSRLGSGMGDEQFF; V: TRBV5-5; J: TRBJ2-1; size: .; D: TRBD2
DNA: TGCGCCAGCAGCATACAGGGTAACTATGGCTACACCTTC; CDR3: CASSIQGNYGYTF; V: TRBV5-1; J: TRBJ1-2; size: .; D: .
DNA: TGCAGTGCTAGTGCTAGCGGTAGCACAGATACGCAGTATTTT; CDR3: CSASASGSTDTQYF; V: TRBV20-1; J: TRBJ2-3; size: few; D: TRBD2
DNA: TGTGCCAGCAGTTTTTTGGGCAGGGCGGCCTCTCGGCAGCCCCAGCATTTT; CDR3: CASSFLGRAASRQPQHF; V: TRBV12-3/TRBV12-4; J: TRBJ1-5; size: .; D: .
DNA: TGTGCCAGCAGCTTAGCCTCGGACAGGGGTAATTCACCCCTCCACTTT; CDR3: CASSLASDRGNSPLHF; V: TRBV7-2; J: TRBJ1-6; size: few; D: TRBD1
DNA: TGTGCCAGCAGCCGGGACAGGGAGGGCGAGCAGTACTTC; CDR3: CASSRDREGEQYF; V: TRBV7-2; J: TRBJ2-7; size: many; D: TRBD1
DNA: TGTGCCACCAGTCGGGGGACGGATTATGGCTACACCTTC; CDR3: CATSRGTDYGYTF; V: TRBV24-1; J: TRBJ1-2; size: few; D: .
DNA: TGTGCCACGCTTAGCTCCTACAATGAGCAGTTCTTC; CDR3: CATLSSYNEQFF; V: TRBV24-1; J: TRBJ2-1; size: .; D: .
DNA: TGTGCCACCAGTGACCCACGGGGGGCCGGAGAGACCCAGTACTTC; CDR3: CATSDPRGAGETQYF; V: TRBV24-1; J: TRBJ2-5; size: many; D: .
DNA: TGTGCCAGCAGCGATGCGGGGCAGGGAAGAGGGGAGACCCAGTACTTC; CDR3: CASSDAGQGRGETQYF; V: TRBV5-4; J: TRBJ2-5; size: few; D: .
DNA: TGTGCCAGCAGTCTTATGTACTCTGGGGCCAACGTCCTGACTTTC; CDR3: CASSLMYSGANVLTF; V: TRBV6-2/TRBV6-3; J: TRBJ2-6; size: .; D: .
DNA: TGTGCCAGCAGCCGAAAGAGGGACGCCTACAATGAGCAGTTCTTC; CDR3: CASSRKRDAYNEQFF; V: TRBV6-4; J: TRBJ2-1; size: many; D: .
DNA: TGTGCCAGCAGTTACAGGATAAGCTCCTACGAGCAGTACTTC; CDR3: CASSYRISSYEQYF; V: TRBV6-5; J: TRBJ2-7; size: many; D: .
DNA: TGTGCCAGCAGCTTACCGGCCACGGAGACCCAGTACTTC; CDR3: CASSLPATETQYF; V: TRBV7-9; J: TRBJ2-5; size: .; D: .
DNA: TGCAGTGCCCTCCTAGCGACAGGGGGCCTTACAGATACGCAGTATTTT; CDR3: CSALLATGGLTDTQYF; V: TRBV20-1; J: TRBJ2-3; size: once; D: TRBD1
DNA: TGTGCCAGCAGCCGCCTCGGGGGAACAAGCAATCAGCCCCAGCATTTT; CDR3: CASSRLGGTSNQPQHF; V: TRBV7-8; J: TRBJ1-5; size: many; D: .
DNA: TGTGCCAGCAGCTTTGCCGGGACTAGCGGGAGTTACAATGAGCAGTTCTTC; CDR3: CASSFAGTSGSYNEQFF; V: TRBV7-9; J: TRBJ2-1; size: .; D: TRBD2
DNA: TGTGCCAGTAACTCCGTGGGACTAGCGGAAGAGACCCAGTACTTC; CDR3: CASNSVGLAEETQYF; V: TRBV19; J: TRBJ2-5; size: .; D: TRBD2
DNA: TGCGCCAGCAGCCAAGACCTCGGGCGCAGCTACGAGCAGTACTTC; CDR3: CASSQDLGRSYEQYF; V: TRBV4-3; J: TRBJ2-7; size: .; D: .
DNA: TGCAGTGCTAGTCACACAGGGTCTGGAAACACCATATATTTT; CDR3: CSASHTGSGNTIYF; V: TRBV20-1; J: TRBJ1-3; size: few; D: .
DNA: TGTGCCAGTAGTATTCAGTCAGCCTCCTACGAGCAGTACTTC; CDR3: CASSIQSASYEQYF; V: TRBV19; J: TRBJ2-7; size: .; D: .
DNA: TGTGCCATCCGACCGGGACAGGGACTTTCTGGGGCCAACGTCCTGACTTTC; CDR3: CAIRPGQGLSGANVLTF; V: TRBV10-3; J: TRBJ2-6; size: .; D: TRBD1
DNA: TGCAGTGCTGGTGACTTCGACAATGAGCAGTTCTTC; CDR3: CSAGDFDNEQFF; V: TRBV20-1; J: TRBJ2-1; size: .; D: .
DNA: TGCAGCGTTCGAGGACAGGTTACTAGCACAGATACGCAGTATTTT; CDR3: CSVRGQVTSTDTQYF; V: TRBV29-1; J: TRBJ2-3; size: .; D: TRBD1
DNA: TGCAGTGCTAGACAAGTAGTGGGCTCGAATTCACCCCTCCACTTT; CDR3: CSARQVVGSNSPLHF; V: TRBV20-1; J: TRBJ1-6; size: .; D: .
DNA: TGTGCCAGCAGCGCCCCGGTCGGGGATACGCAGTATTTT; CDR3: CASSAPVGDTQYF; V: TRBV7-2; J: TRBJ2-3; size: few; D: .
DNA: TGTGCCAGCAGTTACTCGGCCAGCGGCGGAAACACCATATATTTT; CDR3: CASSYSASGGNTIYF; V: TRBV6-5; J: TRBJ1-3; size: few; D: .